Listed below are T cell receptor beta chains from one sample, sequenced in a study of T cell responses to AZD1222 COVID-19 vaccine. Assay used: immunoSEQ multiplex PCR; TCRdb lists only in-frame clones, some missing. This table has about 180,000 clones, about 86% appearing once. Here the sequenced sample was peripheral blood, taken 28 days after the second AZD1222 dose. These TCRs come from an adult who received the AZD1222 COVID-19 vaccine. The CDR3 runs from the conserved cysteine through the conserved F or W. The D gene is left open where the match is weak. Expanded clones get a size class; other rows say once, few or many, or leave the size out.

clone_size	j_call	cdr3_length	v_call	d_call	cdr3_aa	cdr3_nt
.	TRBJ1-1	17	TRBV6-2/TRBV6-3	TRBD1	CASSHPRQGAMNTEAFF	TGTGCCAGCAGTCATCCAAGACAGGGCGCCATGAACACTGAAGCTTTCTTT
.	TRBJ1-5	16	TRBV6-2/TRBV6-3	.	CASSYISARVGQPQHF	TGTGCCAGCAGTTACATTTCGGCCAGGGTAGGTCAGCCCCAGCATTTT
once	TRBJ1-1	12	TRBV25-1	.	CASSDLNTEAFF	TGTGCCAGCAGTGACCTGAACACTGAAGCTTTCTTT
.	TRBJ1-2	12	TRBV10-2	.	CASSEYSYGYTF	TGCGCCAGCAGTGAGTACAGCTATGGCTACACCTTC
.	TRBJ1-2	13	TRBV29-1	.	CSAPKPSNYGYTF	TGCAGCGCCCCTAAGCCTAGTAACTATGGCTACACCTTC
.	TRBJ2-7	14	TRBV7-9	.	CASSPGAEDYEQYF	TGTGCCAGCAGCCCGGGGGCAGAGGACTACGAGCAGTACTTC
.	TRBJ1-3	14	TRBV5-6	TRBD1	CASSFRDRGNTIYF	TGTGCCAGCAGCTTCCGGGACAGGGGAAACACCATATATTTT
.	TRBJ2-1	16	TRBV7-9	TRBD2	CASSHDGGGRGNEQFF	TGTGCCAGCAGCCATGATGGCGGGGGGAGGGGCAATGAGCAGTTCTTC
.	TRBJ1-1	15	TRBV6-2/TRBV6-3	.	CASSYSIQGNTEAFF	TGTGCCAGCAGTTACTCGATTCAGGGAAACACTGAAGCTTTCTTT
.	TRBJ1-4	13	TRBV3-1/TRBV3-2	.	CASSQGPGGGLFF	TGTGCCAGCAGCCAAGGCCCGGGGGGCGGACTGTTTTTT
.	TRBJ1-5	12	TRBV6-5	.	CASRQPNQPQHF	TGTGCCAGCAGACAGCCAAATCAGCCCCAGCATTTT
.	TRBJ2-3	15	TRBV2	TRBD2	CASSPGTSVRDTQYF	TGTGCCAGCAGCCCCGGGACTAGCGTTAGAGATACGCAGTATTTT
.	TRBJ2-1	14	TRBV4-1	.	CASSPGAFVNEQFF	TGCGCCAGCAGCCCGGGGGCTTTCGTTAATGAGCAGTTCTTC
.	TRBJ2-4	12	TRBV29-1	TRBD2	CSVVGGIDIQYF	TGCAGCGTTGTGGGGGGGATCGACATTCAGTACTTC
.	TRBJ1-2	14	TRBV6-2/TRBV6-3	TRBD1	CASSGGQELYGYTF	TGTGCCAGCAGTGGGGGACAGGAACTGTATGGCTACACCTTC
.	TRBJ1-5	15	TRBV19	TRBD1	CAGGRDRGSNQPQHF	TGTGCCGGCGGACGGGACAGGGGAAGCAATCAGCCCCAGCATTTT
.	TRBJ2-2	16	TRBV27	.	CASSKDGFANTGELFF	TGTGCCAGCAGTAAAGATGGATTCGCGAACACCGGGGAGCTGTTTTTT
.	TRBJ1-1	13	TRBV27	TRBD1	CASSSRQGTQAFF	TGTGCCAGCAGTTCGAGACAGGGGACTCAAGCTTTCTTT
few	TRBJ2-1	15	TRBV11-3	.	CASSLEQGTYNEQFF	TGTGCCAGCAGCTTAGAGCAGGGAACCTACAATGAGCAGTTCTTC
.	TRBJ2-7	14	TRBV30	TRBD1	CAWSNTGGSYEQYF	TGTGCCTGGAGTAACACAGGGGGAAGCTACGAGCAGTACTTC
.	TRBJ2-2	12	TRBV4-1	.	CASSHTGFELFF	TGCGCCAGCAGCCATACAGGTTTTGAGCTGTTTTTT
.	TRBJ2-7	15	TRBV18	.	CASSPRQASSYEQYF	TGTGCCAGCTCACCAAGACAGGCGAGCTCCTACGAGCAGTACTTC
.	TRBJ1-3	17	TRBV7-8	.	CASSLVRRGNSGNTIYF	TGTGCCAGCAGCTTAGTTCGGAGGGGCAACTCTGGAAACACCATATATTTT
.	TRBJ2-2	16	TRBV5-4	TRBD1	CASRFLGGAYTGELFF	TGTGCCAGCAGGTTCTTAGGGGGCGCGTACACCGGGGAGCTGTTTTTT
.	TRBJ1-4	13	TRBV19	.	CASRRTNREKLFF	TGTGCCAGTAGACGGACAAACAGGGAAAAACTGTTTTTT
.	TRBJ1-1	15	TRBV14	.	CASSQTQGMNTEAFF	TGTGCCAGCAGCCAAACACAGGGCATGAACACTGAAGCTTTCTTT
.	TRBJ1-1	13	TRBV7-9	.	CASSLGMTTEAFF	TGTGCCAGCAGCTTAGGCATGACGACTGAAGCTTTCTTT
.	TRBJ2-1	17	TRBV3-1/TRBV3-2	TRBD2	CASSQVGTSGLYNEQFF	TGTGCCAGCAGCCAGGTCGGGACTAGCGGCCTCTACAATGAGCAGTTCTTC
.	TRBJ2-1	15	TRBV20-1	TRBD2	CSASPSGLAYNEQFF	TGCAGTGCTAGTCCCTCGGGACTAGCGTACAATGAGCAGTTCTTC
.	TRBJ1-6	16	TRBV30	.	CAWSVVAAEYNSPLHF	TGTGCCTGGAGTGTTGTGGCGGCAGAATATAATTCACCCCTCCACTTT
few	TRBJ1-5	15	TRBV7-6	.	CASSPDKAPRQPQHF	TGTGCCAGCAGCCCGGACAAGGCCCCTAGGCAGCCCCAGCATTTT
.	TRBJ1-5	15	TRBV5-5	TRBD1	CASSGGQGNNQPQHF	TGTGCCAGCAGCGGGGGACAGGGGAACAATCAGCCCCAGCATTTT
.	TRBJ1-1	13	TRBV5-6	TRBD1	CASSLTGGTEAFF	TGTGCCAGCAGCCTAACAGGGGGCACTGAAGCTTTCTTT
.	TRBJ1-6	16	TRBV28	TRBD1	CASSSWGQGTGSPLHF	TGTGCCAGCAGTTCCTGGGGACAGGGGACGGGTTCACCCCTCCACTTT
.	TRBJ2-1	14	TRBV6-5	TRBD2	CASTRGAGGNEQFF	TGTGCCAGCACCCGGGGAGCGGGGGGTAATGAGCAGTTCTTC
once	TRBJ1-4	15	TRBV19	.	CASSMGGAGSEKLFF	TGTGCCAGTAGTATGGGGGGCGCGGGAAGTGAAAAACTGTTTTTT
.	TRBJ2-3	14	TRBV5-6	.	CASSLVGFTDTQYF	TGTGCCAGCAGCTTGGTTGGATTCACAGATACGCAGTATTTT
.	TRBJ2-3	14	TRBV7-3	.	CASSPAATTDTQYF	TGTGCCAGCAGCCCAGCGGCTACAACTGATACGCAGTATTTT
.	TRBJ1-1	16	TRBV11-2	.	CASSLVGGGRATEAFF	TGTGCCAGCAGCTTAGTAGGGGGGGGGCGAGCGACTGAAGCTTTCTTT
few	TRBJ1-1	16	TRBV6-2/TRBV6-3	.	CASSRLGGGAGTEAFF	TGTGCCAGCAGTCGCTTAGGGGGGGGCGCGGGCACTGAAGCTTTCTTT
.	TRBJ1-3	15	TRBV3-1/TRBV3-2	.	CASSQGGRAGNTIYF	TGTGCCAGCAGCCAGGGGGGAAGGGCTGGAAACACCATATATTTT
.	TRBJ1-6	12	TRBV29-1	.	CSVGQANSPLHF	TGCAGCGTTGGCCAGGCCAATTCACCCCTCCACTTT
.	TRBJ1-2	16	TRBV6-1	TRBD1	CASSEARGTGSFGYTF	TGTGCCAGCAGTGAAGCTCGAGGGACAGGGAGTTTTGGCTACACCTTC
.	TRBJ2-3	15	TRBV27	.	CASSPRRVNTDTQYF	TGTGCCAGCAGTCCCCGCCGGGTAAACACAGATACGCAGTATTTT
.	TRBJ2-7	15	TRBV28	TRBD1	CASSLPGQGVYEQYF	TGTGCCAGCAGTTTGCCAGGACAGGGGGTCTACGAGCAGTACTTC
.	TRBJ2-6	13	TRBV30	.	CAWRVFGANVLTF	TGTGCCTGGAGGGTCTTCGGGGCCAACGTCCTGACTTTC
.	TRBJ2-7	15	TRBV7-8	TRBD1	CASSPSPGQGYEQYF	TGTGCCAGCAGCCCGTCTCCGGGACAGGGCTACGAGCAGTACTTC
.	TRBJ2-3	14	TRBV29-1	.	CSVDAGARTDTQYF	TGCAGCGTTGATGCGGGGGCCCGCACAGATACGCAGTATTTT
.	TRBJ1-6	15	TRBV10-3	.	CAISEGASYNSPLHF	TGTGCCATCAGTGAAGGGGCCTCCTATAATTCACCCCTCCACTTT
.	TRBJ2-7	14	TRBV10-2	.	CASSSGIVSYEQYF	TGCGCCAGCAGCTCCGGGATCGTATCCTACGAGCAGTACTTC
.	TRBJ1-2	12	TRBV18	TRBD1	CASSATGNGYTF	TGTGCCAGCTCAGCGACAGGGAATGGCTACACCTTC
few	TRBJ2-6	15	TRBV4-2	.	CASSQEIGGANVLTF	TGTGCCAGCAGCCAAGAGATCGGAGGGGCCAACGTCCTGACTTTC